The clone carrying this TCR beta chain was counted many times. The antigen is unknown. Amplification of TCR beta CDR3 regions used RNA as the template. During a first-round RT-PCR of the TCR CDR3, the HTBI primer set was used. From the multiplex PCR reads, TCRdb called clonotypes with MiXCR, one entry per CDR3 protein. This table has roughly 840,000 distinct CDR3 sequences, around 38% appearing once. The data are from a study of T cells in Graves' hyperthyroidism and ophthalmopathy. Study as a whole: Peripheral blood was collected at initial diagnosis, before any treatment.

Study observations and caveats: Expanded thyroid clonotypes (above 0.001) were mostly also found in blood.

From germline, CDR1 is SGHDT and CDR2 YYEEEE. The V segment lost 3 bases and the J segment 2 bases; nucleotides outside the gene matches: 4. The CDR3 extends over 14 amino acids. Absence of ophthalmopathy progression within 18 months defined stable Graves' hyperthyroidism. Patients with uncontrolled infections, other autoimmune diseases, pregnancy or lactation were excluded. The chain has TRBV5-6 and TRBJ2-5; 7 positions agree with TRBD1. Material for sequencing was blood. The TCR was taken from a man younger than 35 with Graves' hyperthyroidism. This CDR3 is CASSSRQGQETQYF. For the CDR3, the DNA is TGTGCCAGCAGCTCCCGACAGGGACAAGAGACCCAGTACTTC.